The source of this T cell receptor (beta chain) is a study of CD8 T cells in Susac syndrome. cDNA came from approximately 0.5 to 1 ug RNA primed by random hexamers. MiXCR was run by TCRdb on the immunoSEQ multiplex PCR reads, yielding one entry per CDR3 protein. The sample shows about 82,000 distinct CDR3 sequences, approximately 96% of them seen only once. This clonotype was picked up one time. The CDR3 totals 15 residues. With 5 bases clipped from V and 4 bases from J, the junction kept 8 bases outside the gene matches. Germline V gives CDR1 DFQATT, CDR2 SNEGSKA (reference sequence). Source material: CD8+ T cells from PBMCs. The TCR comes from a human donor with Susac syndrome. The chain uses TRBV20-1 and TRBJ2-5; 12 bases match TRBD1. The CDR3 protein is CSARPGQGAAETQYF. The CDR3 DNA is TGCAGTGCTCGGCCGGGACAGGGGGCGGCAGAGACCCAGTACTTC.